This entry describes one T cell receptor (beta chain). Its antigen remains unknown. CDR1 and CDR2 (germline): SGHDN, FVKESK. CDR3 length: 15 residues. V was clipped by 3 bases and J by 5 bases, with 14 bases between them. These data originate in a study of blood T cells in healthy people across ages. Study results and caveats: Unsorted PBMC input precluded a conclusive naive versus antigen-experienced comparison.

Each donor was a healthy Caucasian individual from Russia, aged roughly 6 to 100. Every donor provided around 9.5 milliliters of peripheral blood. Primers used in a second PCR of roughly 6 to 11 cycles were a sample-barcoded 5' primer and a J-beta primer mix. Every sample returned 3 million or more CDR3-containing paired-end reads. TCRdb reprocessed the 5' RACE reads via MiXCR and lists one record per CDR3 protein. The sample lists about 970,000 distinct CDR3 sequences, just over 50% seen once, with about a fifth in the top ten. This sequence was found in a woman aged 55-70 years in good health. The material sequenced was blood. The chain carries TRBV14 and TRBJ2-1, with a tentative D call TRBD1 (7 bases). The CDR3 DNA reads TGTGCCAGCAGCCATATCAGGGGGGTCCACAATGAGCAGTTCTTC. This translates into CASSHIRGVHNEQFF.